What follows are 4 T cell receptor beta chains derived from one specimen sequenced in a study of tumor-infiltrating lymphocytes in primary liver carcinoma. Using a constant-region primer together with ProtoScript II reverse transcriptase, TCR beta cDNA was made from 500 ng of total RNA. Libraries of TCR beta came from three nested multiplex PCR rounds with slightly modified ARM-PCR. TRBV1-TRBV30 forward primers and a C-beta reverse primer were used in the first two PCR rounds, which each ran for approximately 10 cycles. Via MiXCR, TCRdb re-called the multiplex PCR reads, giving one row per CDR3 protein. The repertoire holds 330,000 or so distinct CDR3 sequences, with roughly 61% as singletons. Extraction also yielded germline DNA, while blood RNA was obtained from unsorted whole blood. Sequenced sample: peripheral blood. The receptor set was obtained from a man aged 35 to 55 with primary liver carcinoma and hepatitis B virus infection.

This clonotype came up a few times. In DNA, the CDR3 is TGTGCCATCTCCCTCCGCTGGGTCGATTTGGAGACCCAGTACTTC. As protein: CAISLRWVDLETQYF. This chain connects TRBV10-3 to TRBJ2-5; D unclear. Trimming removed 8 bases from V and 5 bases from J, with 21 bases in between. CDR1 and CDR2 from the germline V gene are ENHRY and SYGVKD. CDR3 length equals 15 residues.

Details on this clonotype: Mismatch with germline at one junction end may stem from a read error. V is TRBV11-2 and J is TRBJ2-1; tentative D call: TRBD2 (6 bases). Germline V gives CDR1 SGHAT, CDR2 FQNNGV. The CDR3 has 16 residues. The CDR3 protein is CANSFRGRGKNNEQFF. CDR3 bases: TGTGCCAACAGCTTTAGGGGACGGGGGAAAAACAATGAGCAGTTCTTC. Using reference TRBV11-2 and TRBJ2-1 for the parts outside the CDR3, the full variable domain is EAGVAQSPRYKIIEKRQSVAFWCNPISGHATLYWYQQILGQGPKLLIQFQNNGVVDDSQLPKDRFSAERLKGVDSTLKIQPAKLEDSAVYLCANSFRGRGKNNEQFFGPGTRLTVL.

The CDR3 loop reads CASSRRAGIKEQFF. The CDR3 coding sequence is TGTGCCAGCAGTAGGAGAGCTGGGATCAAAGAGCAGTTCTTC. This chain joins TRBV12-3 or TRBV12-4 and TRBJ2-1; D gene unclear. Between the trimmed V and J ends, which lost 5 bases and 10 bases, there was a span of 18 bases. This CDR3 has 14 amino acids.

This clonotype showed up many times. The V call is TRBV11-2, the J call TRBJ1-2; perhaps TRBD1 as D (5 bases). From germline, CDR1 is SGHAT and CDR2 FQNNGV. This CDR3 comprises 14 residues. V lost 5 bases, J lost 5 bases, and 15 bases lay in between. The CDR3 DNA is TGTGCCAGCAGCGTGGGACCATCCCTTTATGGCTACACCTTC. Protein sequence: CASSVGPSLYGYTF.